This T cell receptor beta chain was recovered during a study of blood T cell repertoires in COVID-19. Overall study context: Collection of acute and convalescent COVID-19 samples took place in the United States, Italy and Spain. T cells, B-cell-depleted T cells, or PBMCs supplied cDNA or gDNA.

Trimming cost V 2 bases and J 2 bases; bases outside gene matches: 20. The germline CDR1 and CDR2 sequences are SNHLY and FYNNEI. This CDR3 comprises 21 residues. Authors' analysis steps: Counts of nucleated cells, estimated from reference gene primer amplification, were obtained. Repertoires were generated with immunoSEQ multiplex PCR, while TCRdb's copy carries only in-frame clones and drops some. V and J calls and clone size come straight from that table; D and trimming were deduced from the DNA. The data contain 10,000 to 15,000 clones, around four fifths of them singletons. This sequence was found in a woman aged 55-69 years with acute or convalescent COVID-19. J is TRBJ1-4 and V is TRBV2, with 7 bases lining up with TRBD1. The sample comprised peripheral blood. Here the CDR3 reads CASSEQFPNRGAFRTNEKLFF. The CDR3 coding sequence is TGTGCCAGCAGTGAACAGTTCCCCAACAGGGGCGCCTTCCGGACTAATGAAAAACTGTTTTTT.